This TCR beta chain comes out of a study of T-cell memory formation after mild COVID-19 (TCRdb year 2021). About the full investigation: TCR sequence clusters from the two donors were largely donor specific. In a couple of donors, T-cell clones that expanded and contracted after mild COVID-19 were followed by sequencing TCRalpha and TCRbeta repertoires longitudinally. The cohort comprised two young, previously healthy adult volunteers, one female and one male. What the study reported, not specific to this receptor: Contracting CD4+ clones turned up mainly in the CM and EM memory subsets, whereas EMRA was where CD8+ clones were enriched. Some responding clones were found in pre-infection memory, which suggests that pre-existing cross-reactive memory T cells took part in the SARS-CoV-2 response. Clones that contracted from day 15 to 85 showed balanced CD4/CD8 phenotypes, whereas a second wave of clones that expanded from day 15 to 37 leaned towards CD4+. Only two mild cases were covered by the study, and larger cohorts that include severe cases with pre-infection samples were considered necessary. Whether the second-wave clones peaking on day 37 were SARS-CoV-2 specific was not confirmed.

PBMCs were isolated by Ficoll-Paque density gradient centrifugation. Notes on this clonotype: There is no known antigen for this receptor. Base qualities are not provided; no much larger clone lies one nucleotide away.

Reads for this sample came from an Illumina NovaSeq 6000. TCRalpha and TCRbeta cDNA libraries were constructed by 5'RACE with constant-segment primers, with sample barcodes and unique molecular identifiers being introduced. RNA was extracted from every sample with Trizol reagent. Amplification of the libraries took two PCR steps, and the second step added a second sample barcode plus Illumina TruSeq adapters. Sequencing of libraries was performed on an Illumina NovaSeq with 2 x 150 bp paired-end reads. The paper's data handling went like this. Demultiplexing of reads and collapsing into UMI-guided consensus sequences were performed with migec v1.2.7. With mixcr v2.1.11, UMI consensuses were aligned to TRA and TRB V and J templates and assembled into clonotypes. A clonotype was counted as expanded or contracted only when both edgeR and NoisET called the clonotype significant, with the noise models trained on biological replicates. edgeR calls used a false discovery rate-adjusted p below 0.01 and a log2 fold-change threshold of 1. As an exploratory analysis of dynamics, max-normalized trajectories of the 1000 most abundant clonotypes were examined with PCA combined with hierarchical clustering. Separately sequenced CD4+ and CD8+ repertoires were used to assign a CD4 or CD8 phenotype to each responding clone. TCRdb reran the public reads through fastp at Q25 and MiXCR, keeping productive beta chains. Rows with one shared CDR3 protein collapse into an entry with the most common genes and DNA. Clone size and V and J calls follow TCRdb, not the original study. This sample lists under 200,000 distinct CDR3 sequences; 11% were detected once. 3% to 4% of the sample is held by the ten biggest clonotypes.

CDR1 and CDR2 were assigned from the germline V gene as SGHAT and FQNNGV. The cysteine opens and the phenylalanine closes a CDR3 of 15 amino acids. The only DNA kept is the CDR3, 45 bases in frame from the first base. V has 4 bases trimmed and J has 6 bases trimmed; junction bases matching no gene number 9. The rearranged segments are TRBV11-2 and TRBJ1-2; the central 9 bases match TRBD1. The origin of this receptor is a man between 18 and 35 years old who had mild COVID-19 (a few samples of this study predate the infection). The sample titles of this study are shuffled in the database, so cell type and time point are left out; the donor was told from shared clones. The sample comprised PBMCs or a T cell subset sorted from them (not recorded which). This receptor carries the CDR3 CASSSPPWTGDGYTF. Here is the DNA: TGTGCCAGCAGCTCCCCTCCCTGGACAGGGGATGGCTACACCTTC. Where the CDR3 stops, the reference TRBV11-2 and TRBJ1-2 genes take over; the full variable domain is EAGVAQSPRYKIIEKRQSVAFWCNPISGHATLYWYQQILGQGPKLLIQFQNNGVVDDSQLPKDRFSAERLKGVDSTLKIQPAKLEDSAVYLCASSSPPWTGDGYTFGSGTRLTVV.